The subject of this entry is one TCR beta chain. This entry belongs to a study of T cell repertoires in ileal Crohn's disease. Overall study: About half received postoperative treatment, under 14 with thiopurines and 18 anti-TNF.

The protocol was immunoSEQ multiplex PCR, while the TCRdb copy is restricted to in-frame clones and leaves out a portion. The top ten hold 16% of the sample, which has around 4,400 clones, about 79% seen once. Germline CDR1 and CDR2: SGHTA and FQGNSA. This CDR3 comprises 15 residues. V was pared by 5 bases and J by 3 bases, with 9 bases of the junction left unmatched. V usage is TRBV7-2 and J usage is TRBJ2-7; TRBD1 aligns across 8 bases. The sequence derives from an adult with Crohn's disease. The specimen sequenced was ileal tissue. CDR3 nucleotide sequence: TGTGCCAGCAGCCTCGGACAGGGATTCTACTACGAGCAGTACTTC. It specifies CASSLGQGFYYEQYF.